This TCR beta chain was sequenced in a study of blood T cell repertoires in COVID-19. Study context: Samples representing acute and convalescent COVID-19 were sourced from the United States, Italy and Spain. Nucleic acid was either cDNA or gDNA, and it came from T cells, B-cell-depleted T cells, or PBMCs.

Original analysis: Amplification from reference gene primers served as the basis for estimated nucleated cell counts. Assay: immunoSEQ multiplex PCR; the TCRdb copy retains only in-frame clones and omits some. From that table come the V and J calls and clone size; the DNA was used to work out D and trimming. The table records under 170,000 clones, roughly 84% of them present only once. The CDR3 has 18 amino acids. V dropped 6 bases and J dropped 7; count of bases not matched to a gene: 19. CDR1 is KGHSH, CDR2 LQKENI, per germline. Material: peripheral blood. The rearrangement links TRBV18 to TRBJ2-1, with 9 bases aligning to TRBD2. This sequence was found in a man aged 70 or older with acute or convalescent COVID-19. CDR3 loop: CASSRGDRAGGPINEQFF. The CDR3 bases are TGTGCCAGCTCCCGGGGCGACCGGGCGGGAGGGCCAATAAATGAGCAGTTCTTC.